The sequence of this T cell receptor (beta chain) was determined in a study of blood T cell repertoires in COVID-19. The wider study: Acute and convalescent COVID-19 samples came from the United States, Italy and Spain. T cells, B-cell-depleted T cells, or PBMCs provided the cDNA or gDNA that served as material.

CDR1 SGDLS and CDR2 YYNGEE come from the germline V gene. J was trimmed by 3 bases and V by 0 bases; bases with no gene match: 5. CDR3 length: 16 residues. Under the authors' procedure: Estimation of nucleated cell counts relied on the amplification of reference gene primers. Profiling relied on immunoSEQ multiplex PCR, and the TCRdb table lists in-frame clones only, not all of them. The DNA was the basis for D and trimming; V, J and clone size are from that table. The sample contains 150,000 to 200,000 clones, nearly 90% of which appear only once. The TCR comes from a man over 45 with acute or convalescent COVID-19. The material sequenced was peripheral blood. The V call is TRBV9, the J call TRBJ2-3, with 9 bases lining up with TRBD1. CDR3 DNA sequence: TGTGCCAGCAGCGTAGTAGGGACAGGGCGAACAGATACGCAGTATTTT. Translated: CASSVVGTGRTDTQYF.